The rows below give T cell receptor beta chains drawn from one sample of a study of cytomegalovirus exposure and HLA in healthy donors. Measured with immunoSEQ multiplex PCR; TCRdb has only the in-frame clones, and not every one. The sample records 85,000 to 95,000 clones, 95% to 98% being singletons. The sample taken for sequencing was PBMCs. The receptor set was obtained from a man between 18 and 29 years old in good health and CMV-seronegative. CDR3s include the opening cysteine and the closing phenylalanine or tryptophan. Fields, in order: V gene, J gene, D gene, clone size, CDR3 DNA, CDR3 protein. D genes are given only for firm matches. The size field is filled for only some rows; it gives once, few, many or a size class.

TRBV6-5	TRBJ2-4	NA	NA	TGTGCCAGCAGCCCAGGGGTCAAAAACATTCAGTACTTC	CASSPGVKNIQYF
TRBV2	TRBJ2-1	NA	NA	TGTGCCAGCAGCCGCGGGGATTACAATGAGCAGTTCTTC	CASSRGDYNEQFF
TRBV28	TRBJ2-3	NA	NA	TGTGCCAGCAGTTTAATGGGCCAGTACGCAGATACGCAGTATTTT	CASSLMGQYADTQYF
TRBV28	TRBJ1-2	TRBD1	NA	TGTGCCAGCAGTTTATTAGGGACAGACTACTTTGGGGACTATGGCTACACCTTC	CASSLLGTDYFGDYGYTF
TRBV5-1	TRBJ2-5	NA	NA	TGCGCCAGCAGCCTCCACCAAGAGACCCAGTACTTC	CASSLHQETQYF
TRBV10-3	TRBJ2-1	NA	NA	TGTGCCATCACTTGGGCAGGCAGTTACAATGAGCAGTTCTTC	CAITWAGSYNEQFF
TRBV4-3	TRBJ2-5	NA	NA	TGCGCCAGCAGCCAAGATGCGGCAGCTCAAGAGACCCAGTACTTC	CASSQDAAAQETQYF
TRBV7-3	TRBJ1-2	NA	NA	TGTGCCAGCAGCACAGGGCAAGGGAATGGCTACACCTTC	CASSTGQGNGYTF
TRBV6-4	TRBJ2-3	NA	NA	TGTGCCAGCAGTGACAGCTACACAGATACGCAGTATTTT	CASSDSYTDTQYF
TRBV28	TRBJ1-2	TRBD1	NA	TGTGCCAGCGTGCAGGGGGCTTGGAATGGCTACACCTTC	CASVQGAWNGYTF
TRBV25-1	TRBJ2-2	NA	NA	TGTGCCAGCAGTGATATGGGGGGGCCGAACACCGGGGAGCTGTTTTTT	CASSDMGGPNTGELFF
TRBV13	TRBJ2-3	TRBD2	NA	TGTGCCAGCAGCCCTACTAGCGGGAGTGGCACAGATACGCAGTATTTT	CASSPTSGSGTDTQYF
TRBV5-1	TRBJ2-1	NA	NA	TGCGCCAGCAGTTTTGCACCCAGGGGACCCTACAATGAGCAGTTCTTC	CASSFAPRGPYNEQFF
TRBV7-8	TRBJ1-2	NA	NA	TGTGCCAGCAGCTCGGGGGACCGCTATGGCTACACCTTC	CASSSGDRYGYTF
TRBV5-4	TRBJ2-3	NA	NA	TGTGCCAGCAGCTTGGGGTGGGCGAGTGGCACAGATACGCAGTATTTT	CASSLGWASGTDTQYF
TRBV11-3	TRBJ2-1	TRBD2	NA	TGTGCCAGCAGCTCCAGACTAGCTTCCTACAATGAGCAGTTCTTC	CASSSRLASYNEQFF
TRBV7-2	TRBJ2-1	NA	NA	TGTGCCAGCAGCTTAACTAGCAGTTCGTACAATGAGCAGTTCTTC	CASSLTSSSYNEQFF
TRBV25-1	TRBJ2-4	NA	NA	TGTGCCAGCAGTGACAGGGGAAAAAACATTCAGTACTTC	CASSDRGKNIQYF
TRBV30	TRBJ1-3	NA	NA	TGTGCCTGCACAGGGATAACGGCAGACACCATATATTTT	CACTGITADTIYF
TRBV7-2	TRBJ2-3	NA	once	TGTGCCAGTCTAGCTCCGAACACAGATACGCAGTATTTT	CASLAPNTDTQYF
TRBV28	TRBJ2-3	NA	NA	TGTGCCAGCAGTCCGGGAGAAACAGATACGCAGTATTTT	CASSPGETDTQYF
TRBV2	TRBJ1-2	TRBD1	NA	TGTGCCAGCAGGGAGGAGGGACAGGGATGGGACCTCTTC	CASREEGQGWDLF
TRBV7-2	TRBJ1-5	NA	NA	TGTGCCAGCAGCTTTTCAGATTTGGGCAATCAGCCCCAGCATTTT	CASSFSDLGNQPQHF
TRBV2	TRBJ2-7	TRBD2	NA	TGTGCCGGAGTTCGGGGACTAGGGGAATACGAGCAGTACTTC	CAGVRGLGEYEQYF
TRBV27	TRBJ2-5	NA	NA	TGTGCCACCGGCGGGGTCGGTGAGACCCAGTACTTC	CATGGVGETQYF
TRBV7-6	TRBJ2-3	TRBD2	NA	TGTGCCAGCAGCTTAAGGCGGGAAATGACTAGCGGGAGGGCAGATACGCAGTATTTT	CASSLRREMTSGRADTQYF
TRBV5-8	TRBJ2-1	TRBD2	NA	TGTGCCAGCAGCTTGGCCAGCGGGAGGGCGTGGTACAATGAGCAGTTCTTC	CASSLASGRAWYNEQFF
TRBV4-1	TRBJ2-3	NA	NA	TGCGCCAGCAGCCAGACATGGGGCGGTGTTCAGGTTACAGATACGCAGTATTTT	CASSQTWGGVQVTDTQYF
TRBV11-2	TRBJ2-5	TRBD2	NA	TGTGCCAGCAGCTTAGACGGGGGGACCGGGGAGACCCAGTACTTC	CASSLDGGTGETQYF
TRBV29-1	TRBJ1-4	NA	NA	TGCAGCGTTCCCGGACGGGGGGAAAAACTGTTTTTT	CSVPGRGEKLFF
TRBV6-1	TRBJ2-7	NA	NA	TGTGCCAGCCGGTGGCTAGAGGCCTACGAGCAGTACTTC	CASRWLEAYEQYF
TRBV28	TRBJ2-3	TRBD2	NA	TGTGCCAGCAGCTTCGGACTAGCGGAGACAGATACGCAGTATTTT	CASSFGLAETDTQYF
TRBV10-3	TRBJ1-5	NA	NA	TGTGCCATCAGTGAGTGGGGAGGGGATAGCAATCAGCCCCAGCATTTT	CAISEWGGDSNQPQHF
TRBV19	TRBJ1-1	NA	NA	TGTGCCAGTAGTACCTCGTCGGGTTTGGCAGCCGAAGCTTTCTTT	CASSTSSGLAAEAFF
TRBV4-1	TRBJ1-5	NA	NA	TGCGCCAGCAGTGAGCCCTCCTACAATCAGCCCCAGCATTTT	CASSEPSYNQPQHF
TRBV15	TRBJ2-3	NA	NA	TGTGCCACCAGCAGAATTTATCCCACCCAGCTAGAAGATACGCAGTATTTT	CATSRIYPTQLEDTQYF
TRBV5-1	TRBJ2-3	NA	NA	TGCGCCAGCAGCTTGGGGGCGTTGACAGATACGCAGTATTTT	CASSLGALTDTQYF
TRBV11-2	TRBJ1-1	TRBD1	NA	TGTGCCAGCAGCTTGGGTGTCGGACAGGGGGCGGGCACTGAAGCTTTCTTT	CASSLGVGQGAGTEAFF
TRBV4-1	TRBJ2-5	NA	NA	TGCGCCAGCAGCCAAGTAGGGGGAGGGGAGACCCAGTACTTC	CASSQVGGGETQYF